The rows below give T cell receptor beta chains drawn from one sample of a study of radiation and T cells in renal cell carcinoma. The repertoire was sequenced with immunoSEQ multiplex PCR; TCRdb's copy has only in-frame clones and lacks some. The repertoire holds about 120,000 clones, roughly four fifths seen once, with 5% to 6.5% in the top ten. The sequencing used blood, collected from a patient whose treatment included radiotherapy and nephrectomy. All receptors derive from a man aged 45-65 years with renal cell carcinoma. CDR3s include the opening cysteine and the closing phenylalanine or tryptophan. D genes are given only for firm matches. Clone size is stated in some rows and not others, as once, few, many or a class when expanded.

j_call d_call clone_size v_call cdr3_nt cdr3_aa
TRBJ1-2 . . TRBV27 TGTGCCAGCAGATCCCGGACAGAGAAACCCTATGGCTACACCTTC CASRSRTEKPYGYTF
TRBJ1-1 . . TRBV7-9 TGTGCCAGCAGCCCCGCCGGAGGAGGGGCCGCTGAAGCTTTCTTT CASSPAGGGAAEAFF
TRBJ2-3 . . TRBV6-1 TGTGCCAGCAGTGAAGCTGGGGGAACAGATACGCAGTATTTT CASSEAGGTDTQYF
TRBJ2-5 . . TRBV27 TGTGCCAGCAGTTTCTATGGGACCTCAGGAGAGACCCAGTACTTC CASSFYGTSGETQYF
TRBJ1-6 . . TRBV2 TGTGCCAGCGGCAGGGTTCATTCACCCCTCCACTTT CASGRVHSPLHF
TRBJ2-3 . . TRBV7-8 TGTGCCAGCAGCTTATATAGTAGCACAGATACGCAGTATTTT CASSLYSSTDTQYF
TRBJ1-4 TRBD1 few TRBV5-4 TGTGCCAGCAGTCATACAGGGGGAGGAACTAATGAAAAACTGTTTTTT CASSHTGGGTNEKLFF
TRBJ2-6 . . TRBV7-3 TGTGCCAGCAGAACAGGCTCTGGGGCCAACGTCCTGACTTTC CASRTGSGANVLTF
TRBJ1-4 TRBD1 . TRBV6-5 TGTGCCAGCAGTCTCACCGGGACAGGGAATGAAAAACTGTTTTTT CASSLTGTGNEKLFF
TRBJ2-3 . . TRBV5-4 TGTGCCAGCAGCTCGCCCCAAGGACTGGGTCTCGCAGATACGCAGTATTTT CASSSPQGLGLADTQYF
TRBJ1-1 . few TRBV18 TGTGCCAGCTCACCCCTCGGGAACACTGAAGCTTTCTTT CASSPLGNTEAFF
TRBJ2-3 . . TRBV30 TGTGCCTGGAGTCGCACTAGGGCCACAGATACGCAGTATTTT CAWSRTRATDTQYF
TRBJ2-2 . . TRBV6-5 TGTGCTACCAGCACGCCCGGGAACACCGGGGAGCTGTTTTTT CATSTPGNTGELFF
TRBJ1-5 . . TRBV6-1 TGTGCCAGCAGTGAAGCTCACAGGGTAGGAAATCAGCCCCAGCATTTT CASSEAHRVGNQPQHF
TRBJ2-7 TRBD2 . TRBV19 TGTGCCAGTAGTATTGTAGCGGGAGGGTTAACCTACGAGCAGTACTTC CASSIVAGGLTYEQYF
TRBJ2-6 TRBD1 . TRBV27 TGTGCCAGCGGGTCCGGGACAGGGCTATCTGGGGCCAACGTCCTGACTTTC CASGSGTGLSGANVLTF
TRBJ1-2 . . TRBV28 TGTGCCAGCAGTAAGGTAGGGATAGGCTACACCTTC CASSKVGIGYTF
TRBJ2-1 TRBD2 . TRBV18 TGTGCCAGCTCACTGGGACTAGCGGGAGGGAATGAGCAGTTCTTC CASSLGLAGGNEQFF
TRBJ1-2 TRBD1 . TRBV19 TGTGCCACAAGGCCCGGACAGGGGGCTAACTATGGCTACACCTTC CATRPGQGANYGYTF
TRBJ2-7 TRBD2 . TRBV6-6 TGTGCCAGCAGTGCGGCGGGGGGCGAGCAGTACTTC CASSAAGGEQYF
TRBJ1-2 . . TRBV28 TGTGCCAGCAGTTTACAGGTCAGCTATGGCTACACCTTC CASSLQVSYGYTF
TRBJ1-1 . . TRBV10-2 TGCGCCAGCAGGGGCTGGCAACTAAGGACTGAAGCTTTCTTT CASRGWQLRTEAFF
TRBJ2-3 TRBD2 once TRBV19 TGTGCCAGTGGACGGACTAGCCCAGATACGCAGTATTTT CASGRTSPDTQYF
TRBJ2-5 . few TRBV18 TGTGCCAGCTCACCACCGACAATCCAAGAGACCCAGTACTTC CASSPPTIQETQYF
TRBJ2-3 . . TRBV6-4 TGTGCCAGCAGTGACTCGATGGACTCCACAGATACGCAGTATTTT CASSDSMDSTDTQYF
TRBJ1-2 TRBD1 . TRBV2 TGTGCCAGCAGTGCCAGACAGGGAATGTCTGGCTACACCTTC CASSARQGMSGYTF
TRBJ2-5 . . TRBV5-1 TGCGCCAGCAGCTTGGTTTCGGGAACCCAGTACTTC CASSLVSGTQYF
TRBJ2-5 . once TRBV14 TGTGCCAGCAGCCAAGTAGGGAAAGAGACCCAGTACTTC CASSQVGKETQYF
TRBJ1-5 . . TRBV6-1 TGTGCCAGCGAAAAGGGTCAGCCCCAGCATTTT CASEKGQPQHF
TRBJ1-1 . . TRBV11-2 TGTGCCAGCAGCTTATTCCAGGGACGCACTGAAGCTTTCTTT CASSLFQGRTEAFF
TRBJ1-4 . few TRBV20-1 TGCAGTGCACCCGAAGGTGAAAAACTGTTTTTT CSAPEGEKLFF
TRBJ2-7 TRBD2 . TRBV5-1 TGCGCCAGCAGCTTTCTAGCGGGAGAATATGAGCAGTACTTC CASSFLAGEYEQYF
TRBJ2-4 . . TRBV7-2 TGTGCCAGCAGCACCCGGACCCGTGGGGACATTCAGTACTTC CASSTRTRGDIQYF
TRBJ1-5 TRBD1 . TRBV28 TGTGCCAGCAGTTTAACGGGACAGCTTTATAGCAATCAGCCCCAGCATTTT CASSLTGQLYSNQPQHF
TRBJ1-5 . . TRBV28 TGTGCCAGCAGTTTAGAGGTATGGCCCCAGCATTTT CASSLEVWPQHF
TRBJ2-5 TRBD2 . TRBV7-7 TGTGCTAGCAGCCTCACTAGCGGGGGTGCCAAGGAGACCCAGTACTTC CASSLTSGGAKETQYF
TRBJ1-1 . . TRBV7-7 TGTGCTAGCAGCTTAGCCCCAAATACTGAAGCTTTCTTT CASSLAPNTEAFF
TRBJ1-1 . . TRBV27 TGTGCCAGCAGTTTATATGGCGGCGACACTGAAGCTTTCTTT CASSLYGGDTEAFF
TRBJ1-1 . . TRBV29-1 TGCAGCGTTGACCCCACCAACACTGAAGCTTTCTTT CSVDPTNTEAFF
TRBJ2-7 TRBD2 . TRBV10-2 TGCGCCGCCGCCCCCGGGGGGACCTACGAGCAGTACTTC CAAAPGGTYEQYF
TRBJ2-1 TRBD2 . TRBV28 TGTGCCAGCAGTCCTCTGGCTAGCGGGGCAAACAATGAGCAGTTCTTC CASSPLASGANNEQFF
TRBJ2-2 TRBD2 . TRBV2 TGTGCCAGTAGAATAGCGGGGGTCTCTTCCGGGGAGCTGTTTTTT CASRIAGVSSGELFF
TRBJ2-7 . . TRBV2 TGTGCCAGCAAGGGCAGGGGCTACGAGCAGTACTTC CASKGRGYEQYF
TRBJ1-2 . . TRBV2 TGTGCCACCCGCGGAGAGATTAGTGGGGCTAACTATGGCTACACCTTC CATRGEISGANYGYTF
TRBJ1-1 . . TRBV29-1 TGCAGCGTTAAGAAGACAGACATGAACACTGAAGCTTTCTTT CSVKKTDMNTEAFF
TRBJ2-1 . few TRBV9 TGTGCCAGCAGCATGATGATTAGCGGCTACAATGAGCAGTTCTTC CASSMMISGYNEQFF
TRBJ1-1 . . TRBV13 TGTGCCAGCAGCTTATATCTGAACACTGAAGCTTTCTTT CASSLYLNTEAFF
TRBJ2-1 . . TRBV2 TGTGCCGGCACAAAACAGGTTGAGCAGTTCTTC CAGTKQVEQFF
TRBJ1-1 . few TRBV6-1 TGTGCCAGCAGTGAAAGCCTCGAAGCTTTCTTT CASSESLEAFF
TRBJ2-7 TRBD1 . TRBV5-1 TGCGCCAGCACCCTGGGACAGGGCAACGAGCAGTACTTC CASTLGQGNEQYF
TRBJ2-1 TRBD1 . TRBV9 TGTGCCAGCAGCTCGGATGGACAGGGGACGGGTGAGCAGTTCTTC CASSSDGQGTGEQFF
TRBJ1-5 . . TRBV6-5 TGTGCCAGCAGTCCTCGGGGCCTCCCCCATCAGCCCCAGCATTTT CASSPRGLPHQPQHF
TRBJ1-2 . . TRBV30 TGTGCCTGGAATCCCGGTCACTATGGCTACACCTTC CAWNPGHYGYTF
TRBJ2-7 TRBD2 . TRBV18 TGTGCCAGCTCACCACCGACTAGCGGGGGGCAGTACTTC CASSPPTSGGQYF